This TCR beta chain was sequenced in a study of blood T cells in healthy people across ages. A J-beta primer mix and a sample-barcoded 5' primer were used in a second PCR of about 7 to 12 cycles. MiXCR, applied by TCRdb to the 5' RACE reads, yields one record per CDR3 protein. Of 650,000 to 1,000,000 distinct CDR3 sequences in the sample, roughly 40% are singletons; the top ten hold roughly 13%. This clonotype was counted many times. Its antigen is still unknown. Study results and caveats: Expanded clonotype shifts may have been confounded, as the donors had an unknown CMV status.

The germline V and J ends were trimmed by 5 bases and 10 bases, with 6 bases remaining between them. CDR3 length: 10 residues. The clonotype comes from a man younger than 30 in good health. The sample was blood. The chain is built from TRBV12-3 or TRBV12-4 and TRBJ2-1; tentative D call: TRBD2 (6 bases). Here the CDR3 DNA reads TGTGCCAGCAGTCGGGGGGAGCAGTTCTTC. Residues: CASSRGEQFF.